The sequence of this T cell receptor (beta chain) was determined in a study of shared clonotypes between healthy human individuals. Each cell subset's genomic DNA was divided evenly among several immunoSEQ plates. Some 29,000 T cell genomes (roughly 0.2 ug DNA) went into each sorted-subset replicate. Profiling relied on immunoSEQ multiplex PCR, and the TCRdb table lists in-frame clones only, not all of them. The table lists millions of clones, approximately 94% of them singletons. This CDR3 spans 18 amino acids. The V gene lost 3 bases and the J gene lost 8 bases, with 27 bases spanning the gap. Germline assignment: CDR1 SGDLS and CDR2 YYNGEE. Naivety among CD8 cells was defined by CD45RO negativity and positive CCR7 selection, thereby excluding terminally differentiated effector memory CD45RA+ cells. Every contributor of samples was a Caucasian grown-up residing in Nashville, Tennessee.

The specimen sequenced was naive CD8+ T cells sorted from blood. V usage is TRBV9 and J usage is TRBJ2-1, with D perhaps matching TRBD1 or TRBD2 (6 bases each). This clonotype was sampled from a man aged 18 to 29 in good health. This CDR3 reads CASSAPLGGGSEGDEQFF. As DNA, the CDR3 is TGTGCCAGCAGCGCCCCTCTTGGAGGGGGTTCAGAGGGGGATGAGCAGTTCTTC.